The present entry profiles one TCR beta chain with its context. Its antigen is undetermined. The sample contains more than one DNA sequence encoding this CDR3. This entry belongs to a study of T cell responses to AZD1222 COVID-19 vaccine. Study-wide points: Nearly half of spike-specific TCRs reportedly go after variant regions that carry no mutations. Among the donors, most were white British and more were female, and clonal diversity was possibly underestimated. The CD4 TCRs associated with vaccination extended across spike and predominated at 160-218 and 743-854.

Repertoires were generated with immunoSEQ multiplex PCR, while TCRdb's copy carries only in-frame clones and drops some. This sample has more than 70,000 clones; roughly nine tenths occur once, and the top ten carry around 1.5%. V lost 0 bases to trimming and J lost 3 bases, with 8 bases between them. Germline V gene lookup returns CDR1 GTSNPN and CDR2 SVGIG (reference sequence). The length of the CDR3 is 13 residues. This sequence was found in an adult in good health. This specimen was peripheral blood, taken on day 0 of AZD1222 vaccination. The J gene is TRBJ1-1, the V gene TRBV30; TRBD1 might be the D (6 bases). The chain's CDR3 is CAWSVQGDTEAFF. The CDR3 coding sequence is TGTGCCTGGAGTGTACAGGGTGACACTGAAGCTTTCTTT.